This T cell receptor beta chain emerged from a study of OX40 agonist ivuxolimab in advanced cancers. V dropped 5 bases and J dropped 0 bases, with 14 bases sitting between them. CDR1 is LNHDA, CDR2 SQIVND, per germline (reference sequence). The CDR3 extends over 15 amino acids. Clones were sequenced by immunoSEQ multiplex PCR, and TCRdb holds only the in-frame ones, with some missing. The sample records about 79,000 clones, roughly 80% being singletons. This clonotype originated in an adult with an advanced solid tumor such as melanoma, head and neck, liver or kidney cancer. J is TRBJ2-7 and V is TRBV19, with D perhaps matching TRBD2 (5 bases). The sample was CD4+ or CD8+ T cells sorted from blood, taken in a trial of the OX40 agonist ivuxolimab. This CDR3 is CASSVYSESSYEQYF. The CDR3 DNA reads TGTGCCAGTAGTGTCTATAGCGAAAGCTCCTACGAGCAGTACTTC.